A single sample is the source of the 9 T cell receptor beta chains below, sequenced in a study of beta chain features in type 1 diabetes. Findings and limits, study-wide: Significant though moderate, a shortening of TCRB CDR3s appeared in all four CD4+ subsets of Type 1 diabetes patients.

Their recognized antigens are unknown. What was sequenced were expressed TCRB transcripts, since all of the isolated RNA had been reverse transcribed. Repertoires were generated with immunoSEQ multiplex PCR, while TCRdb's copy carries only in-frame clones and drops some. The table lists a few hundred thousand clones, 16% of them singletons, with less than 0.09% in the top ten. The sample comprised naive CD4+ T cells from blood. These receptors all stem from a man aged 25 to 40 with type 1 diabetes.

V and J are TRBV11-2 and TRBJ2-1, with D uncertain. The germline V gene has CDR1 SGHAT and CDR2 FQNNGV. V lost 2 bases to trimming and J lost 9 bases, with 11 bases between them. This CDR3 is 13 amino acids long. CDR3 residues: CASSLISDFEQFF. CDR3 in DNA: TGTGCCAGCAGCTTAATCTCTGATTTTGAGCAGTTCTTC.

The table lists this clone with a few counts. The junction differs from germline at one of its ends, possibly a read error. The genes are TRBV5-1 and TRBJ2-7, with a possible D match to TRBD2 (6 bases). CDR1 is SGHRS, CDR2 YFSETQ, per germline. This CDR3 region has 18 residues. CDR3 DNA: TGCGCCAGCAGCTTGGAACCCCTTCGACTAGGGGTCTCCTCCGAGCAGTACTTC. This codes for CASSLEPLRLGVSSEQYF.

The chain couples TRBV29-1 to TRBJ2-1; 8 bases are a match to TRBD1. J lost 5 bases, V lost 6 bases, and 6 bases had no gene match. CDR1 SQVTM and CDR2 ANQGSEA come from the germline V gene. This CDR3 is built from 13 residues. CDR3 DNA: TGCAGCGTAAACGTACAGGGGGACAATGAGCAGTTCTTC. This encodes CSVNVQGDNEQFF.

This clone appeared a few times. The chain uses TRBV13 and TRBJ1-5; D may be TRBD1 (5 bases). The CDR3 runs to 14 residues. Per germline, CDR1 PRHDT and CDR2 FYEKMQ (reference sequence). V was clipped by 5 bases and J by 5 bases, with 13 bases between them. Here the CDR3 DNA reads TGTGCCAGCAGCGAGGGGAACAGCGATCAGCCCCAGCATTTT. As protein: CASSEGNSDQPQHF.

There are a few counts of this clone. J is TRBJ1-2 and V is TRBV9; D remains ambiguous. Trimming removed 0 bases at V and 4 bases at J, with 13 bases between. The CDR3 runs 15 residues. Germline CDR1 reads SGDLS; CDR2 reads YYNGEE. The CDR3 nucleotides are TGTGCCAGCAGCGTAGCGGCAGGTCGCGGCTATGGCTACACCTTC. As protein: CASSVAAGRGYGYTF. Drawing the rest from reference TRBV9 and TRBJ1-2, the complete variable domain is DSGVTQTPKHLITATGQRVTLRCSPRSGDLSVYWYQQSLDQGLQFLIQYYNGEERAKGNILERFSAQQFPDLHSELNLSSLELGDSALYFCASSVAAGRGYGYTFGSGTRLTVV.

The chain combines TRBV23-1 with TRBJ2-1; D is ambiguous. TRBV23-1 is marked as an open reading frame, function uncertain. Between the trimmed V and J ends, which lost 8 bases and 4 bases, there was a span of 12 bases. The CDR3 runs to 13 residues. The CDR3 loop is CASCRCVYNEQFF. As DNA, the CDR3 is TGCGCCAGCTGTCGCTGCGTATACAATGAGCAGTTCTTC.

The chain recombines TRBV7-2 with TRBJ2-7; 10 nucleotides align to TRBD1. The length of the CDR3 is 15 residues. V trimming: 5 bases; J trimming: 3 bases; junction bases outside the gene matches: 7. CDR1 is SGHTA and CDR2 is FQGNSA in the germline V gene. CDR3: CASSPQGTGVYEQYF. The CDR3 DNA reads as TGTGCCAGCAGCCCGCAGGGGACAGGGGTCTACGAGCAGTACTTC. The variable domain in full, completed from reference TRBV7-2 and TRBJ2-7, reads GAGVSQSPSNKVTEKGKDVELRCDPISGHTALYWYRQSLGQGLEFLIYFQGNSAPDKSGLPSDRFSAERTGGSVSTLTIQRTQQEDSAVYLCASSPQGTGVYEQYFGPGTRLTVT.

This clone was seen more than once but under ten times. The chain couples TRBV11-1 to TRBJ1-1; the D is unclear. The germline V and J ends were trimmed by 1 base and 1 base, with 7 bases remaining between them. Germline V gives CDR1 SGHAT, CDR2 FQDESV (reference sequence). CDR3 size: 14 residues. This chain's CDR3 is CASSLVVGNTEAFF. The CDR3 coding sequence is TGTGCCAGCAGCTTAGTAGTCGGGAACACTGAAGCTTTCTTT.

A few counts support this clone. This CDR3 is CASSPRPSGHEQYF. In DNA, the CDR3 is TGTGCCAGCAGCCCGCGACCCTCTGGACACGAGCAGTACTTC. This chain links TRBV7-2 with TRBJ2-7; D is unresolved. V gave up 5 bases and J gave up 5 bases, with 16 bases separating them. Germline CDR1 SGHTA, CDR2 FQGNSA. This CDR3 is 14 amino acids long. The variable domain in full, with the rest retrieved from reference TRBV7-2 and TRBJ2-7, is GAGVSQSPSNKVTEKGKDVELRCDPISGHTALYWYRQSLGQGLEFLIYFQGNSAPDKSGLPSDRFSAERTGGSVSTLTIQRTQQEDSAVYLCASSPRPSGHEQYFGPGTRLTVT.